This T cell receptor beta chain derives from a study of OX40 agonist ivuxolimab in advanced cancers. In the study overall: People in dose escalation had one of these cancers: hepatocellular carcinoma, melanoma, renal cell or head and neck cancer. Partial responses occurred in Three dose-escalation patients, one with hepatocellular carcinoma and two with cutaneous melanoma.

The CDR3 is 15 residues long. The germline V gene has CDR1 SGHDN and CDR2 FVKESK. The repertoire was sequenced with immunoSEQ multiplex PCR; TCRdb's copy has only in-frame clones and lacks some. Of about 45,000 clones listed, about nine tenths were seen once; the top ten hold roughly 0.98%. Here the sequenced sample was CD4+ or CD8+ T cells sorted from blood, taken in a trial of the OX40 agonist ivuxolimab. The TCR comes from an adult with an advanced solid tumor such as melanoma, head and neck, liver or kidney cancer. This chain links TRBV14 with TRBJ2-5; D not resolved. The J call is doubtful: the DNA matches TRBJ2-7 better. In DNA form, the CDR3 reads TGTGCCAGCAGCCTCACCATATGGGGTGGGGACGAGCAGTACTTC. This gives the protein CASSLTIWGGDEQYF.